This T cell receptor beta chain was profiled in a study of T cells after yellow fever vaccination. Broader study findings: Post-booster repertoires contained most primary-vaccination clones again (about 95% CD4, around 88% CD8). Contamination of FACS-sorted repertoires by abundant clonotypes from the bulk population could occur.

This CDR3 spans 18 amino acids. Per the germline V gene, CDR1 is LGHNA and CDR2 is YSLEER. V trimming: 3 bases; J trimming: 3 bases; junction bases outside the gene matches: 10. The 5'RACE template-switching step produced TCR cDNA and added a universal primer site and UMIs. MiXCR, run by TCRdb on the 5' RACE reads, gives a single entry per CDR3 protein. This sample carries some 350,000 distinct CDR3 sequences, around 4.1% of them seen once, and the ten largest clones take less than 25%. This clonotype has at least ten counts. Its target is unknown. Sequencing used PBMCs, obtained 5 days after the yellow fever booster vaccination. V gene TRBV4-3 combines with J gene TRBJ1-6; TRBD1 agrees at 8 bases. The source of this sequence is a man between 18 and 29 years old who received the YFV17D yellow fever vaccine. The CDR3 nucleotides read TGCGCCAGCAGCCAGGCCCGGACAGGGTCAGGCTATAATTCACCCCTCCACTTT. It specifies CASSQARTGSGYNSPLHF.